These T cell receptor beta chains were read from a single sample in a study of early T cells in non-severe SARS-CoV-2 infection. In TCRdb, the 5' RACE reads were re-called with MiXCR into one record per CDR3 protein. The table lists 86,000 or so distinct CDR3 sequences, 5% to 7% of them singletons. Specimen: whole blood. The receptors were gathered from an adult who was a healthcare worker with PCR-confirmed SARS-CoV-2 infection or an uninfected control (not recorded which). Both conserved end residues are part of each CDR3.

V | CDR3
TRBV7-2 | CASSPFRRLAGVSWYEQYF
TRBV7-2 | CASSLVPGTRSYEQYF
TRBV20-1 | CSARRGLETQYF
TRBV5-1 | CASSPTGFYEQYF
TRBV6-5 | CASSYLGQGDSPLHF
TRBV2 | CASSADTNTEAFF
TRBV7-9 | CASSYGQGSSYNSPLHF
TRBV6-1 | CASRAYQRQINQPQHF
TRBV29-1 | CSFQKEIMNTEAFF
TRBV9 | CASSGIGDEQFF
TRBV24-1 | CATSDRDRGTDTQYF
TRBV29-1 | CSVENLAGYSTDTQYF
TRBV20-1 | CSAIRDTQRLDQYF
TRBV7-9 | CASSLDIGSGNTIYF
TRBV29-1 | CSAQGSGDEQFF
TRBV7-2 | CASSQEWGNYGYTF
TRBV7-6 | CASRLGTGGTYEQYF
TRBV7-2 | CASSLEVMGPYEQYF
TRBV28 | CASRGTGDTEAFF
TRBV7-2 | CASSSGTSGVYNEQFF
TRBV7-2 | CASSLAQGWTEAFF
TRBV27 | CASSSYRDRGLGELFF
TRBV4-3 | CASSLGSGVIDNEQFF
TRBV11-2 | CASSSGLAGTYNEQFF
TRBV20-1 | CSAWRSNTEAFF
TRBV6-6 | CASSYKDSYSDTQYF
TRBV10-2 | CASSMTGTYEQYF
TRBV28 | CASRGQGTGANVLTF
TRBV29-1 | CSVEAGAGGLKTQYF
TRBV10-2 | CASRPTGNTEAFF
TRBV7-6 | CASSLEAGGYEQYF
TRBV20-1 | CSARDFNRNTEAFF
TRBV7-9 | CASSLRIGVETDTQYF
TRBV12-3/TRBV12-4 | CASSRTTGMNTEAFF
TRBV12-3/TRBV12-4 | CASSQRGGRMNTEAFF
TRBV6-5 | CASSYGHSGGEAFF
TRBV27 | CASSPKWDSLEAFF
TRBV20-1 | CSGKKRVQETQYF
TRBV10-2 | CASSETASLGETQYF
TRBV20-1 | CSARGDRYEQYF
TRBV6-5 | CASSYAGGNYGYTF
TRBV11-2 | CASSLDPQGYEQYF
TRBV7-9 | CASSVQGAETEAFF
TRBV6-5 | CASSYSILSSYNEQFF
TRBV12-3/TRBV12-4 | CASSPRTGGNTEAFF
TRBV20-1 | CSASLPGQGAPGELFF
TRBV7-9 | CASSPWLDTQYF
TRBV6-5 | CASSYSRSPDTQYF
TRBV6-1 | CASSSASSGSSYEQYF
TRBV6-2/TRBV6-3 | CASSIRTEAFF
TRBV10-3 | CAISRLGQPDNYGYTF
TRBV7-8 | CASSPRTGSDYGYTF
TRBV14 | CASSPRDSGKSPLHF
TRBV7-2 | CASSFRLAGNNEQFF